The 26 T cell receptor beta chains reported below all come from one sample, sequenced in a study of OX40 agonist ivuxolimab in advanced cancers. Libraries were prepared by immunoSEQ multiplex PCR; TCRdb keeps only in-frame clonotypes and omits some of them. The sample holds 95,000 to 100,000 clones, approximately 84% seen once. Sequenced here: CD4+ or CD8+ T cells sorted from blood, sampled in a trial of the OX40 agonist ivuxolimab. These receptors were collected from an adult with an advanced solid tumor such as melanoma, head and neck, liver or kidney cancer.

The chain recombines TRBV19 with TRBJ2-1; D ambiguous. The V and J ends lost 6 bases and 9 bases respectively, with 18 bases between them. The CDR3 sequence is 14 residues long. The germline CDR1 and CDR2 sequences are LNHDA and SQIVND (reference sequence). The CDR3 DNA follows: TGTGCCAGTAGCCCAGAACTGCGTATCGGTGAGCAGTTCTTC. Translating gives CASSPELRIGEQFF. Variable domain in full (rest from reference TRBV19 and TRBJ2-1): DGGITQSPKYLFRKEGQNVTLSCEQNLNHDAMYWYRQDPGQGLRLIYYSQIVNDFQKGDIAEGYSVSREKKESFPLTVTSAQKNPTAFYLCASSPELRIGEQFFGPGTRLTVL.

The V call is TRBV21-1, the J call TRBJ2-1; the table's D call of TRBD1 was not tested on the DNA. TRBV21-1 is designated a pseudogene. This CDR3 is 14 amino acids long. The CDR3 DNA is TGTGCCAGCACCCCGGGACAGGTCTACAATGAGCAGTTCTTC. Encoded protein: CASTPGQVYNEQFF.

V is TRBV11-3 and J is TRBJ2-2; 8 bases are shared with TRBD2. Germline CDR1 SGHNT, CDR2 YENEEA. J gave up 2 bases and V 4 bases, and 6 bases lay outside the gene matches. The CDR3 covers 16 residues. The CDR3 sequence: CASSYRRGGNTGELFF. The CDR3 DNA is TGTGCCAGCAGCTACCGCCGGGGGGGAAACACCGGGGAGCTGTTTTTT. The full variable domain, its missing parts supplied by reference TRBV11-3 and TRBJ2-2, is EAGVVQSPRYKIIEKKQPVAFWCNPISGHNTLYWYLQNLGQGPELLIRYENEEAVDDSQLPKDRFSAERLKGVDSTLKIQPAELGDSAVYLCASSYRRGGNTGELFFGEGSRLTVL.

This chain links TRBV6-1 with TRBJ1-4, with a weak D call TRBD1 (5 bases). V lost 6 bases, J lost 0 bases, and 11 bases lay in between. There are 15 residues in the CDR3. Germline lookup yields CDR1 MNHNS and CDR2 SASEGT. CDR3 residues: CASRQGAATNEKLFF. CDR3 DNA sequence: TGTGCCAGCAGGCAGGGAGCGGCAACTAATGAAAAACTGTTTTTT.

CDR3 sequence reads: CASSSQGPNQPQHF. CDR3 sequence (DNA): TGTGCCAGCAGTTCTCAGGGACCCAATCAGCCCCAGCATTTT. This rearrangement joins TRBV27 to TRBJ1-5, with D tentatively TRBD1 (5 bases). The CDR3 consists of 14 residues. In germline, CDR1 is MNHEY, CDR2 SMNVEV (reference sequence). Trimming took off 4 bases at V and 3 bases at J, with 10 bases between the two ends.

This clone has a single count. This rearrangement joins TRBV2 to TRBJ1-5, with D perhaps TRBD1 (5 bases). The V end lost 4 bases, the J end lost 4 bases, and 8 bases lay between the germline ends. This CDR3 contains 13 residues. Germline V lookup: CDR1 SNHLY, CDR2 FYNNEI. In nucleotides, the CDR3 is TGTGCCAGCAGTGGTGAGGGGAATCAGCCCCAGCATTTT. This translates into CASSGEGNQPQHF.

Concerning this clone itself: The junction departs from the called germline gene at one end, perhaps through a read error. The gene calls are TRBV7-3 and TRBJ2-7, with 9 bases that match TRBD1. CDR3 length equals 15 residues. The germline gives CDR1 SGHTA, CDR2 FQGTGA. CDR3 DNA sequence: TGTGCCAGCAGGTTAACCGGGACAGGGAGCTACGAGCAGTACTTC. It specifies CASRLTGTGSYEQYF.

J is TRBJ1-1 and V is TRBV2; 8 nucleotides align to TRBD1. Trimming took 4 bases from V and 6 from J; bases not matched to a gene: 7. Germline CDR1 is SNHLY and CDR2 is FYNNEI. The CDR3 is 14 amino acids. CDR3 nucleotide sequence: TGTGCCAGCAGTGCCATCGGACAGGGATCTGAAGCTTTCTTT. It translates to CASSAIGQGSEAFF.

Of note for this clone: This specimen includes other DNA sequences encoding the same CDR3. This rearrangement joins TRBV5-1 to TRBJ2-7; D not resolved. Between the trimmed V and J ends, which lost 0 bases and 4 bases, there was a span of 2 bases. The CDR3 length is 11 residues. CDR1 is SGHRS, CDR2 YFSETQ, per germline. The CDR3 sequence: CASSLGYEQYF. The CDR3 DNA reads TGCGCCAGCAGCTTGGGTTACGAGCAGTACTTC. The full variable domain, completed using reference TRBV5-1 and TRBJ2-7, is KAGVTQTPRYLIKTRGQQVTLSCSPISGHRSVSWYQQTPGQGLQFLFEYFSETQRNKGNFPGRFSGRQFSNSRSEMNVSTLELGDSALYLCASSLGYEQYFGPGTRLTVT.

DNA of the CDR3: TGTGCCATCAGTGAAGCGACGGGAAATGGGGAGCAGTACTTC. This gives the protein CAISEATGNGEQYF. The V and J genes are TRBV10-3 and TRBJ2-7; TRBD2 might be the D (5 bases). With 3 bases removed from V and 7 bases from J, the gap between germline ends came to 16 bases. This CDR3 region has 14 residues. Germline loops: CDR1 ENHRY, CDR2 SYGVKD.

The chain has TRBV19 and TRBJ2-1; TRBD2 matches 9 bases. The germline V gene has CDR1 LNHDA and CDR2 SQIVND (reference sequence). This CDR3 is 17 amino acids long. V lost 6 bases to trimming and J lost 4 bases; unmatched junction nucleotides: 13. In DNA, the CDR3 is TGTGCCAGTAGCTCGGTAGCGGGAGTCTCGAGGTACAATGAGCAGTTCTTC. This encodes CASSSVAGVSRYNEQFF. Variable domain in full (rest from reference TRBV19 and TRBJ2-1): DGGITQSPKYLFRKEGQNVTLSCEQNLNHDAMYWYRQDPGQGLRLIYYSQIVNDFQKGDIAEGYSVSREKKESFPLTVTSAQKNPTAFYLCASSSVAGVSRYNEQFFGPGTRLTVL.

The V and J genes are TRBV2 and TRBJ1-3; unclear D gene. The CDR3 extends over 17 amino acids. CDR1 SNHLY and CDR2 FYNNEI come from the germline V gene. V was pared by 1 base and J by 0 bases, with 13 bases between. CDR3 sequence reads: CASSEGRSVFSGNTIYF. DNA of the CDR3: TGTGCCAGCAGTGAAGGTAGATCCGTCTTCTCTGGAAACACCATATATTTT.

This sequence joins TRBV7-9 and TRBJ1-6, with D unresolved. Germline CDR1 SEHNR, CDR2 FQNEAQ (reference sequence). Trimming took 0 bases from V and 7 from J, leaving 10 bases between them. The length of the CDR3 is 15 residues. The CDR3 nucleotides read TGTGCCAGCAGCTTAGCGGCGGATTGGAATTCACCCCTCCACTTT. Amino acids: CASSLAADWNSPLHF. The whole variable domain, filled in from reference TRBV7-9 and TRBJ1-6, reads DTGVSQNPRHKITKRGQNVTFRCDPISEHNRLYWYRQTLGQGPEFLTYFQNEAQLEKSRLLSDRFSAERPKGSFSTLEIQRTEQGDSAMYLCASSLAADWNSPLHFGNGTRLTVT.

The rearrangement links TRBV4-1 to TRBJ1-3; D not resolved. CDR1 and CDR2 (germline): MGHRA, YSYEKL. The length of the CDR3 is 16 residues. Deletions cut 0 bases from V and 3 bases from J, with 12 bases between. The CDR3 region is CASSQDSGRSGNTIYF. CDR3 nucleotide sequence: TGCGCCAGCAGCCAAGATAGCGGACGAAGTGGAAACACCATATATTTT.

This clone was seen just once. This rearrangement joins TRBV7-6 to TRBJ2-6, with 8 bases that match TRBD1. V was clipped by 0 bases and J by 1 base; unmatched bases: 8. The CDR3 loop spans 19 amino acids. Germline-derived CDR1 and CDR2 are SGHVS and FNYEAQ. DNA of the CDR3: TGTGCCAGCAGCTTAGCGCATACGACAGGGGCTTCTGGGGCCAACGTCCTGACTTTC. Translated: CASSLAHTTGASGANVLTF.

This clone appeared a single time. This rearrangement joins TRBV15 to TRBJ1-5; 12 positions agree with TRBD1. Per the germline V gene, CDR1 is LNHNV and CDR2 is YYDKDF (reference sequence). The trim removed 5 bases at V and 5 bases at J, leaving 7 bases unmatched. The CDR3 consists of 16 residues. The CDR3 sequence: CATSSYRDRGHQPQHF. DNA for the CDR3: TGTGCCACCAGCTCATACCGGGACAGGGGGCATCAGCCCCAGCATTTT. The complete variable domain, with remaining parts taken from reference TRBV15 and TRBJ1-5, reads DAMVIQNPRYQVTQFGKPVTLSCSQTLNHNVMYWYQQKSSQAPKLLFHYYDKDFNNEADTPDNFQSRRPNTSFCFLDIRSPGLGDTAMYLCATSSYRDRGHQPQHFGDGTRLSIL.

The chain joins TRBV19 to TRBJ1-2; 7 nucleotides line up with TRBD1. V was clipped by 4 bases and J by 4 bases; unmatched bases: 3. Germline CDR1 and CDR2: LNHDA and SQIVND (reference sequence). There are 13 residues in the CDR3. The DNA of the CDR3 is TGTGCCAGTAGTAATACAGGGGTCTATGGCTACACCTTC. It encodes CASSNTGVYGYTF.

This CDR3 reads CSAGWGSADEQYF. In DNA form, the CDR3 reads TGCAGCGCCGGATGGGGATCGGCCGACGAGCAGTACTTC. V gene TRBV29-1 combines with J gene TRBJ2-7, with D unclear. The V and J ends lost 7 bases and 5 bases respectively, with 18 bases between them. The CDR3 spans 13 residues. Germline CDR1 reads SQVTM; CDR2 reads ANQGSEA.

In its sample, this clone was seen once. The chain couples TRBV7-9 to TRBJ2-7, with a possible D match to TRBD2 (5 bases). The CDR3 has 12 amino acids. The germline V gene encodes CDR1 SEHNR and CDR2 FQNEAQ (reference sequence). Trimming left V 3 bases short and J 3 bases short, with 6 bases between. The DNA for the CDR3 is TGTGCCAGCAGCTTTAGCGACTACGAGCAGTACTTC. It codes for CASSFSDYEQYF.

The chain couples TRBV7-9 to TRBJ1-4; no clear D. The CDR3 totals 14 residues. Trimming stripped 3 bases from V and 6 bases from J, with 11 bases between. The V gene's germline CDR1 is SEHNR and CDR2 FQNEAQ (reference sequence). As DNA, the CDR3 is TGTGCCAGCAGCTTCGAGGTGGCAGATGAAAAACTGTTTTTT. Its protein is CASSFEVADEKLFF.

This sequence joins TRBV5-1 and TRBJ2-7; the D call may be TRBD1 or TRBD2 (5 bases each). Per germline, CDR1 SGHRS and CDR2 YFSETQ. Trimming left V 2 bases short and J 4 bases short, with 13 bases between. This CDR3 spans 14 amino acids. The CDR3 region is CASSFQGAEYEQYF. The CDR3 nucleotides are TGCGCCAGCAGCTTTCAGGGAGCAGAATACGAGCAGTACTTC.

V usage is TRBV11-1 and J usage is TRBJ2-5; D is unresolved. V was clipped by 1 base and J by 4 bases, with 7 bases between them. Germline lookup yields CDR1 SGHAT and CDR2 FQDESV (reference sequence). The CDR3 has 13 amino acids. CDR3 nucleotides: TGTGCCAGCAGCTTAGATAGGGCAGAGACCCAGTACTTC. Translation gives CASSLDRAETQYF.

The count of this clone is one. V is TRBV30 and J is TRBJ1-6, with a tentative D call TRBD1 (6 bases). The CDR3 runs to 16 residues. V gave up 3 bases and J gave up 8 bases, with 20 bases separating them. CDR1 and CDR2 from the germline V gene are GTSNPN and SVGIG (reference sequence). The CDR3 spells CAWRPQGSGAHSPLHF. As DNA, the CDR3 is TGTGCCTGGAGGCCTCAGGGGTCAGGAGCACATTCACCCCTCCACTTT. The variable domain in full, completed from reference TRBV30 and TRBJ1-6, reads SQTIHQWPATLVQPVGSPLSLECTVEGTSNPNLYWYRQAAGRGLQLLFYSVGIGQISSEVPQNLSASRPQDRQFILSSKKLLLSDSGFYLCAWRPQGSGAHSPLHFGNGTRLTVT.

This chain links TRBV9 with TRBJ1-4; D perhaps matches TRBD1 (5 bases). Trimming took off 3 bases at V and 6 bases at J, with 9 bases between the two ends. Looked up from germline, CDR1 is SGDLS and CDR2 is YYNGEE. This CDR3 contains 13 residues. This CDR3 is CASSGQGHEKLFF. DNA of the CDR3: TGTGCCAGCAGCGGCCAGGGACATGAAAAACTGTTTTTT.

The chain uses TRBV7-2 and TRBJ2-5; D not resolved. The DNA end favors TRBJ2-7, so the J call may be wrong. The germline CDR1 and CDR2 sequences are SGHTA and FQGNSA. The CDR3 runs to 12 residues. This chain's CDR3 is CASSLVPHEQYF. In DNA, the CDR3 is TGTGCCAGCAGCTTGGTTCCCCACGAGCAGTACTTC.

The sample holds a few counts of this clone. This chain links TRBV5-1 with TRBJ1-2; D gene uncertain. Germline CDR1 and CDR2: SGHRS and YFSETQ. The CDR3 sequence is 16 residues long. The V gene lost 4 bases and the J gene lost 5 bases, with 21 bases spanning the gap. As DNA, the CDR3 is TGCGCCAGCAGCGTTAGCTCCACTGGACTTCTTTATGGCTACACCTTC. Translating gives CASSVSSTGLLYGYTF.